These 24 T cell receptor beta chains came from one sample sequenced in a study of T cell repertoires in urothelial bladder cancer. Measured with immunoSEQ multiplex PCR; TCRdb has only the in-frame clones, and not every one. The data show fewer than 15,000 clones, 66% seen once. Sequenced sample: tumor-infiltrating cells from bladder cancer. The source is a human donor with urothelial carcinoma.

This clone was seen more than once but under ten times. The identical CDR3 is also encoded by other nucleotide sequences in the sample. In nucleotides, the CDR3 is TGTGCCAGCAGTTACTCTGGACGGGGGGATCAGCCCCAGCATTTT. As protein: CASSYSGRGDQPQHF. V and J are TRBV6-5 and TRBJ1-5; possible D gene TRBD1, 5 bases. Trimming removed 0 bases from V and 5 bases from J, with 11 bases in between. CDR1 is MNHEY and CDR2 is SVGAGI in the germline V gene. This CDR3 contains 15 residues.

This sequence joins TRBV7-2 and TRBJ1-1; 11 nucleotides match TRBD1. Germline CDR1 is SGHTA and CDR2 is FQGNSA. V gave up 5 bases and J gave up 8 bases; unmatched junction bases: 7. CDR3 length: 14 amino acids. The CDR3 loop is CASSPRTGGEEAFF. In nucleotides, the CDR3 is TGTGCCAGCAGCCCGCGGACAGGGGGCGAAGAAGCTTTCTTT.

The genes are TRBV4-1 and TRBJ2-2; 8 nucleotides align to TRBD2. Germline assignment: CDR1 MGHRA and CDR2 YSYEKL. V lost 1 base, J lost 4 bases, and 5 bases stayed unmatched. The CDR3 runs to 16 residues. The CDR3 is CASSQGRGGLTGELFF. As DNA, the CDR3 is TGCGCCAGCAGCCAAGGTCGGGGGGGACTCACCGGGGAGCTGTTTTTT.

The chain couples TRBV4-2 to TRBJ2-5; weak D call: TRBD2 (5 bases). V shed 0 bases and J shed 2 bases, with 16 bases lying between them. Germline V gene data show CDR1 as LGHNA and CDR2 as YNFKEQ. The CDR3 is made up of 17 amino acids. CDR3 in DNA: TGTGCCAGCAGCCAAGATCTTAGGGTAGAGGGTCAAGAGACCCAGTACTTC. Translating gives CASSQDLRVEGQETQYF.

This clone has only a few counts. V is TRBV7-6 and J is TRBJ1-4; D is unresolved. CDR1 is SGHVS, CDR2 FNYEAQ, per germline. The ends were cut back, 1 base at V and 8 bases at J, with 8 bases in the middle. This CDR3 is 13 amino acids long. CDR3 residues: CASSLGGGEKLFF. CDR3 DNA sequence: TGTGCCAGCAGCTTAGGGGGTGGCGAAAAACTGTTTTTT.

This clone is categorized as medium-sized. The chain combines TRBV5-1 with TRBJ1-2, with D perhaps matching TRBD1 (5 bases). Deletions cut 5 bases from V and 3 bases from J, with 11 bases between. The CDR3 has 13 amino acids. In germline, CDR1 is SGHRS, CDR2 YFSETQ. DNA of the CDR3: TGCGCCAGCAGTTACCAGGGAGACTATGGCTACACCTTC. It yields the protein CASSYQGDYGYTF.

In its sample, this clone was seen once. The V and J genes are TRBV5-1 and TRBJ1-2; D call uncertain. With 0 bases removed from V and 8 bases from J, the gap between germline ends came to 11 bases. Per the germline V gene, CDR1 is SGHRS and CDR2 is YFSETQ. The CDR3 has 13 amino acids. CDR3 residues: CASSLALEKGYTF. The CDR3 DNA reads TGCGCCAGCAGCTTGGCCCTCGAGAAGGGCTACACCTTC.

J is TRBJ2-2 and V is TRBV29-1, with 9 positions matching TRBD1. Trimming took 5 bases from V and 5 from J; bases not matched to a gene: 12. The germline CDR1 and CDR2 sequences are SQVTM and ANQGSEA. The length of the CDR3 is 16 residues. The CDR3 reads CSVQRPGQGMTGELFF. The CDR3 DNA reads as TGCAGCGTTCAACGACCGGGACAGGGTATGACCGGGGAGCTGTTTTTT.

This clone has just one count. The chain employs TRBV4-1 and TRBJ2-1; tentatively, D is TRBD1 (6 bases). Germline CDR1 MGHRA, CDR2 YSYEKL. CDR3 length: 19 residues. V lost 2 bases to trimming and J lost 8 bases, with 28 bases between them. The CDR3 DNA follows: TGCGCCAGCAGCCAACCTAGAAAGGGGGTAGGGGTTAGCACCGATGAGCAGTTCTTC. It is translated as CASSQPRKGVGVSTDEQFF.

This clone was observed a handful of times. CDR3 coding DNA: TGTGCCAGCACCCAATCGTGGATCACTGAAGCTTTCTTT. The encoded protein is CASTQSWITEAFF. The chain employs TRBV7-9 and TRBJ1-1; D is ambiguous. V shed 7 bases and J shed 4 bases, with 13 bases lying between them. Germline values: CDR1 SEHNR, CDR2 FQNEAQ (reference sequence). The CDR3 runs to 13 residues.

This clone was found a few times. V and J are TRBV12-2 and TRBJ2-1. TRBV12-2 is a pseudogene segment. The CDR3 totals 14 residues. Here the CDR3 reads CASRSPSLPRRRFF. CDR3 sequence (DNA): TGTGCAAGTCGCTCCCCCTCCCTTCCTCGACGGCGGTTCTTC.

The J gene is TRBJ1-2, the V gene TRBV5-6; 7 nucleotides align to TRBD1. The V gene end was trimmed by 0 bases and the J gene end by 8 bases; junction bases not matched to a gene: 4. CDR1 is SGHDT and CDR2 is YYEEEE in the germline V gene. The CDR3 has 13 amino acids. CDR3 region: CASSLGDSEGYTF. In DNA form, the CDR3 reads TGTGCCAGCAGCTTGGGGGACAGTGAAGGCTACACCTTC.

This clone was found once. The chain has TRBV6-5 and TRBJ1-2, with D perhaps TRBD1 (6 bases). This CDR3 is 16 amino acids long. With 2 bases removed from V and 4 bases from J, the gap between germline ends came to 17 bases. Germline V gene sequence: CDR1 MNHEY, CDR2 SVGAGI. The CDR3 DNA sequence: TGTGCCAGCAGTTACGGAACCCCGGGGGGCGGCTATGGCTACACCTTC. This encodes CASSYGTPGGGYGYTF.

The CDR3 coding sequence is TGTGCCAGCAGCTTACGTGGGGGTGCATATGAAAAACTGTTTTTT. Translating it yields CASSLRGGAYEKLFF. V usage is TRBV11-2 and J usage is TRBJ1-4, with D possibly being TRBD1 (5 bases). Trimming stripped 2 bases from V and 6 bases from J, with 13 bases between. Germline V lookup: CDR1 SGHAT, CDR2 FQNNGV. This CDR3 contains 15 residues.

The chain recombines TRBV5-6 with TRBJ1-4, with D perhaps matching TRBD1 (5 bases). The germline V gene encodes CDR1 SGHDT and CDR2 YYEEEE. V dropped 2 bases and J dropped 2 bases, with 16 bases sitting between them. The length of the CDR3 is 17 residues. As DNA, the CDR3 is TGTGCCAGCAGCTTTGGTCAGGGTTTGGGCACTAATGAAAAACTGTTTTTT. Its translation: CASSFGQGLGTNEKLFF.

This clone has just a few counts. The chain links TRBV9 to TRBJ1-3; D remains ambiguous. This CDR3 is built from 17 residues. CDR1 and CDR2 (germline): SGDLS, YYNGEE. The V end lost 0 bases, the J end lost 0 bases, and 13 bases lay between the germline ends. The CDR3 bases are TGTGCCAGCAGCGTAGATTTCGGGTTTGACTCTGGAAACACCATATATTTT. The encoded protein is CASSVDFGFDSGNTIYF.

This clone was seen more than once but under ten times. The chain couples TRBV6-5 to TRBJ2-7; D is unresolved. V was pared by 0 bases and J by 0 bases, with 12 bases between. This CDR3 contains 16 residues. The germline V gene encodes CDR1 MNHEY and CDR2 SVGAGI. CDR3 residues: CASSYSETSFSYEQYF. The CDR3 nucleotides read TGTGCCAGCAGTTACTCTGAGACTTCTTTCTCCTACGAGCAGTACTTC.

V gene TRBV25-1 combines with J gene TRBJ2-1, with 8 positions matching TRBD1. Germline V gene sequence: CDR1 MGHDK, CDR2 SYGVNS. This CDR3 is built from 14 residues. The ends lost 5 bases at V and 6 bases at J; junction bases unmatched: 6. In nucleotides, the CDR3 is TGTGCCAGCAGTACGGACAGGGTACGCAATGAGCAGTTCTTC. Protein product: CASSTDRVRNEQFF.

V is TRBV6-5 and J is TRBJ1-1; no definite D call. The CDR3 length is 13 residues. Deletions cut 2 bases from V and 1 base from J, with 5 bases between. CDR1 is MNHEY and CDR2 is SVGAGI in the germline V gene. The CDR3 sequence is CASSYRSNTEAFF. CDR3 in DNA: TGTGCCAGCAGTTACCGGTCGAACACTGAAGCTTTCTTT.

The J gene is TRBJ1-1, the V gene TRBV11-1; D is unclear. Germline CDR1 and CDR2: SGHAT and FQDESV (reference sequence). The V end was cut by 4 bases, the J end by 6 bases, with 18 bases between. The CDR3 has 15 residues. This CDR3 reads CASSSPLDRAPEAFF. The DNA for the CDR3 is TGTGCCAGCAGCTCCCCCTTGGACCGCGCGCCTGAAGCTTTCTTT.

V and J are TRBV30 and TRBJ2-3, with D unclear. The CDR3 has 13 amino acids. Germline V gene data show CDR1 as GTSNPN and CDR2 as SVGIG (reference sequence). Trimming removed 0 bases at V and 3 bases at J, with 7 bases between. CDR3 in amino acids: CAWSVHGTDTQYF. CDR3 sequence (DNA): TGTGCCTGGAGTGTACATGGGACAGATACGCAGTATTTT.

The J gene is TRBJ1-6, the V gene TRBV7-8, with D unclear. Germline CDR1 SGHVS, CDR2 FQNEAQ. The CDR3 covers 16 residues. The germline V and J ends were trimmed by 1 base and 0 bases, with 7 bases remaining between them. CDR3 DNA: TGTGCCAGCAGCTTAGTTGGGAGCTCCTATAATTCACCCCTCCACTTT. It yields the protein CASSLVGSSYNSPLHF. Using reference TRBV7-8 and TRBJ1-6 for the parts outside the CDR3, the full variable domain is GAGVSQSPRYKVAKRGQDVALRCDPISGHVSLFWYQQALGQGPEFLTYFQNEAQLDKSGLPSDRFFAERPEGSVSTLKIQRTQQEDSAVYLCASSLVGSSYNSPLHFGNGTRLTVT.

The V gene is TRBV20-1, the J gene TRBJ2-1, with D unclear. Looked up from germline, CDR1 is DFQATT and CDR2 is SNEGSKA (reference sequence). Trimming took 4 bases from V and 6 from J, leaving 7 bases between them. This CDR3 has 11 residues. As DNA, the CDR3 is TGCAGTGCTACTCTGGGCAATGAGCAGTTCTTC. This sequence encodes CSATLGNEQFF.

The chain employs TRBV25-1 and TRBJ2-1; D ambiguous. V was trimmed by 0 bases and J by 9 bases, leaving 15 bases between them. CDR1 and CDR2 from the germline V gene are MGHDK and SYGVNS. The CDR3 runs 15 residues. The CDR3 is CASSEYRPGDFEQFF. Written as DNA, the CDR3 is TGTGCCAGCAGTGAATATAGGCCAGGTGACTTTGAGCAGTTCTTC.